Presented here are 32 T cell receptor beta chains from one specimen sequenced in a study of T cell responses to AZD1222 COVID-19 vaccine. Repertoires were generated with immunoSEQ multiplex PCR, while TCRdb's copy carries only in-frame clones and drops some. The sample yields about 110,000 clones, about 95% seen once. The material sequenced was peripheral blood, taken 28 days after the second AZD1222 dose. The receptors were gathered from an adult who received the AZD1222 COVID-19 vaccine.

V gene TRBV12-5 combines with J gene TRBJ1-2; D gene unclear. The CDR3 has 13 residues. Germline V lookup: CDR1 LGHNT, CDR2 FRNRAP. The V end was cut by 3 bases, the J end by 0 bases, with 5 bases between. The CDR3 sequence is CASGFGTNYGYTF. CDR3 bases: TGTGCTAGTGGTTTTGGGACTAACTATGGCTACACCTTC.

In this sample, this clone turned up once. The gene calls are TRBV19 and TRBJ1-2; the D gene is possibly TRBD1 (5 bases). CDR1 and CDR2 (germline): LNHDA, SQIVND (reference sequence). This CDR3 region has 13 residues. The V gene lost 10 bases and the J gene lost 8 bases, with 20 bases spanning the gap. The CDR3 bases are TGTGCCACTCGAGGACAACGTGAGGGGGGCTACACCTTC. This translates into CATRGQREGGYTF.

This rearrangement joins TRBV19 to TRBJ1-2; D unclear. Trimming took 3 bases from V and 7 from J, leaving 9 bases between them. Per the germline V gene, CDR1 is LNHDA and CDR2 is SQIVND (reference sequence). This CDR3 region has 12 residues. CDR3 in DNA: TGTGCCAGTAGTATGGGGAATTTTGGCTACACCTTC. Translation gives CASSMGNFGYTF.

This chain uses TRBV3-1 (or the pseudogene TRBV3-2) with TRBJ2-7; D uncertain. CDR3 size: 14 residues. V lost 1 base and J 4 bases, leaving 11 bases between the germline ends. Germline values: CDR1 LGHDT, CDR2 YNNKEL (reference sequence). The chain's CDR3 is CASSQVPSSYEQYF. The DNA of the CDR3 is TGTGCCAGCAGCCAAGTTCCCAGCTCTTACGAGCAGTACTTC.

V gene TRBV4-1 combines with J gene TRBJ1-1; D is ambiguous. V was trimmed by 1 base and J by 1 base, leaving 13 bases between them. Germline-derived CDR1 and CDR2 are MGHRA and YSYEKL. The CDR3 has 16 amino acids. The CDR3 loop reads CASSQVTRVGNTEAFF. In DNA form, the CDR3 reads TGCGCCAGCAGCCAAGTTACGAGGGTGGGGAACACTGAAGCTTTCTTT.

The genes are TRBV28 and TRBJ1-1, with D unclear. V was cut by 6 bases and J by 5 bases, with 10 bases left in between. CDR1 MDHEN and CDR2 SYDVKM come from the germline V gene. The CDR3 totals 12 residues. The CDR3 loop is CASRVGQTEAFF. DNA for the CDR3: TGTGCCAGCAGAGTGGGCCAGACTGAAGCTTTCTTT. The whole variable domain, remainder taken from reference TRBV28 and TRBJ1-1, is DVKVTQSSRYLVKRTGEKVFLECVQDMDHENMFWYRQDPGLGLRLIYFSYDVKMKEKGDIPEGYSVSREKKERFSLILESASTNQTSMYLCASRVGQTEAFFGQGTRLTVV.

The chain links TRBV6-5 to TRBJ1-1; D remains ambiguous. This CDR3 comprises 12 residues. With 7 bases removed from V and 4 bases from J, the gap between germline ends came to 10 bases. Looked up from germline, CDR1 is MNHEY and CDR2 is SVGAGI. This CDR3 is CASTSPLTEAFF. The CDR3 coding sequence is TGTGCCAGCACTTCTCCCCTCACTGAAGCTTTCTTT.

The chain has TRBV11-2 and TRBJ1-5; weak D call: TRBD1 (5 bases). Per the germline V gene, CDR1 is SGHAT and CDR2 is FQNNGV. This CDR3 has 14 residues. The V end lost 1 base, the J end lost 4 bases, and 8 bases lay between the germline ends. The CDR3 bases are TGTGCCAGCAGCTTAGGGAGGACAAATCAGCCCCAGCATTTT. Its protein product is CASSLGRTNQPQHF. The whole variable domain, filled in from reference TRBV11-2 and TRBJ1-5, reads EAGVAQSPRYKIIEKRQSVAFWCNPISGHATLYWYQQILGQGPKLLIQFQNNGVVDDSQLPKDRFSAERLKGVDSTLKIQPAKLEDSAVYLCASSLGRTNQPQHFGDGTRLSIL.

The chain couples TRBV5-6 to TRBJ2-7, with 7 bases aligning to TRBD1. With 4 bases clipped from V and 0 bases from J, the junction kept 7 bases outside the gene matches. There are 15 residues in the CDR3. Germline assignment: CDR1 SGHDT and CDR2 YYEEEE. CDR3 bases: TGTGCCAGCAGCCTTGTGGGACAGACCTCCTACGAGCAGTACTTC. Its translation: CASSLVGQTSYEQYF.

The chain recombines TRBV9 with TRBJ2-5; either TRBD1 or TRBD2 may fit D (5 bases each). The CDR3 spans 17 residues. Trimming shortened V by 0 bases and J by 4 bases, and 19 bases separated the two germline ends. CDR1 SGDLS and CDR2 YYNGEE come from the germline V gene. CDR3 residues: CASSVALGQGRGETQYF. The CDR3 nucleotides are TGTGCCAGCAGCGTAGCTCTAGGGCAGGGACGCGGAGAGACCCAGTACTTC.

This clone was picked up one time. The genes are TRBV7-6 and TRBJ1-3; D perhaps matches TRBD1 (6 bases). This CDR3 is built from 15 residues. The V gene's germline CDR1 is SGHVS and CDR2 FNYEAQ. The V end was cut by 1 base, the J end by 1 base, with 8 bases between. The chain's CDR3 is CASSLVGGSGNTIYF. CDR3 nucleotides: TGTGCCAGCAGCTTAGTAGGGGGATCTGGAAACACCATATATTTT.

This chain links TRBV5-1 with TRBJ2-7; D is tentatively TRBD1 or TRBD2 (7 bases each). Trimming took off 0 bases at V and 1 base at J, with 14 bases between the two ends. CDR1 SGHRS and CDR2 YFSETQ come from the germline V gene. The CDR3 is made up of 16 amino acids. CDR3 in amino acids: CASSLAGEGASYEQYF. The CDR3 coding sequence is TGCGCCAGCAGCTTGGCCGGGGAGGGGGCTTCCTACGAGCAGTACTTC.

V is TRBV3-1 (or the pseudogene TRBV3-2) and J is TRBJ1-1; D not certain. CDR3 length: 13 amino acids. The germline V gene encodes CDR1 LGHDT and CDR2 YNNKEL (reference sequence). V lost 7 bases and J 1 base, leaving 10 bases between the germline ends. The CDR3 region is CASKEYTNTEAFF. As DNA, the CDR3 is TGTGCCAGCAAGGAGTACACGAACACTGAAGCTTTCTTT.

The CDR3 loop reads CASSLRGADSPLHF. CDR3 DNA sequence: TGCGCCAGCAGCTTGAGGGGGGCCGACTCACCCCTCCACTTT. The rearrangement uses TRBV5-1 and TRBJ1-6; D may be TRBD1 (6 bases). Looked up from germline, CDR1 is SGHRS and CDR2 is YFSETQ. V lost 1 base and J lost 10, with 12 bases in between. This CDR3 has 14 residues.

The gene calls are TRBV28 and TRBJ1-2; 8 bases map to TRBD1. CDR1 and CDR2 (germline): MDHEN, SYDVKM. CDR3 length: 14 residues. Germline trimming cut 5 bases from V and 5 bases from J; bases unmatched to any gene: 7. DNA of the CDR3: TGTGCCAGCAGTCCCGGGCAGGGGGCTTATGGCTACACCTTC. Residues: CASSPGQGAYGYTF.

The chain carries TRBV15 and TRBJ2-7, with TRBD2 matching over 12 bases. Looked up from germline, CDR1 is LNHNV and CDR2 is YYDKDF (reference sequence). This CDR3 has 16 amino acids. The junction had 3 bases not matched to a gene; V was cut back by 0 bases and J by 3 bases. This chain's CDR3 is CATSRDLAGGFYEQYF. The CDR3 DNA sequence: TGTGCCACCAGCAGAGATCTAGCGGGAGGGTTCTACGAGCAGTACTTC.

The chain combines TRBV3-1 (or the pseudogene TRBV3-2) with TRBJ1-6; 7 bases are a match to TRBD1. The V gene end was trimmed by 7 bases and the J gene end by 6 bases; junction bases not matched to a gene: 9. The CDR3 consists of 15 residues. Germline CDR1 and CDR2: LGHDT and YNNKEL (reference sequence). DNA of the CDR3: TGTGCCAGCAACGACAGGGCTGTAGGTAATTCACCCCTCCACTTT. This codes for CASNDRAVGNSPLHF.

The chain has TRBV6-6 and TRBJ1-3; 7 nucleotides match TRBD1. Germline CDR1 reads MNHNY; CDR2 reads SVGAGI (reference sequence). With V trimmed by 6 bases and J by 0 bases, 20 bases remained unmatched. The length of the CDR3 is 20 residues. The CDR3 reads CASSLEGQSRRLFSGNTIYF. CDR3 coding DNA: TGTGCCAGCAGCCTCGAGGGACAGTCGCGTCGCCTATTCTCTGGAAACACCATATATTTT.

The chain recombines TRBV10-3 with TRBJ1-5; the D gene is possibly TRBD1 (5 bases). This CDR3 spans 16 amino acids. The V end lost 0 bases, the J end lost 2 bases, and 11 bases lay between the germline ends. CDR1 and CDR2 (germline): ENHRY, SYGVKD. CDR3 region: CAISESGGTRNQPQHF. The DNA of the CDR3 is TGTGCCATCAGTGAGTCGGGGGGGACTCGCAATCAGCCCCAGCATTTT.

The chain has TRBV21-1 and TRBJ1-5; TRBD1, the D gene given by the table, was not confirmed from the DNA. TRBV21-1 is reported as a pseudogene. The CDR3 consists of 17 residues. CDR3 bases: TGTGCCAGCTTTGCCCCGGGACAGGGATCCTTGGGTCAGCCCCAGCATTTT. Its translation: CASFAPGQGSLGQPQHF.

The chain combines TRBV3-1 (or the pseudogene TRBV3-2) with TRBJ2-7; 7 positions match TRBD1. Trimming removed 1 base from V and 0 bases from J; junction bases left unmatched: 15. CDR1 is LGHDT, CDR2 YNNKEL, per germline (reference sequence). The CDR3 is 19 residues long. The CDR3 sequence is CASSQGVPLDRASSYEQYF. The CDR3 coding sequence is TGTGCCAGCAGCCAAGGAGTTCCGCTAGACAGGGCCAGCTCCTACGAGCAGTACTTC.

The rearrangement uses TRBV3-1 (or the pseudogene TRBV3-2) and TRBJ1-1, with D possibly matching TRBD1 (5 bases). CDR1 is LGHDT, CDR2 YNNKEL, per germline (reference sequence). The V and J ends lost 1 base and 1 base respectively, with 13 bases between them. The CDR3 extends over 16 amino acids. For the CDR3, the DNA is TGTGCCAGCAGCCAAGGAGCTCAGGGCGGGAACACTGAAGCTTTCTTT. It encodes CASSQGAQGGNTEAFF.

This chain joins TRBV28 and TRBJ1-2, with TRBD1 matching 7 bases. The CDR3 spans 18 residues. Germline CDR1 is MDHEN and CDR2 is SYDVKM. V gave up 4 bases and J gave up 4 bases; unmatched junction bases: 18. The CDR3 here is CASSSPLRWDRPSYGYTF. The CDR3 DNA reads as TGTGCCAGCAGTTCTCCCCTCCGTTGGGACAGACCTTCCTATGGCTACACCTTC.

The rearrangement joins TRBV30 to TRBJ1-3; TRBD1 might be the D (6 bases). This CDR3 comprises 14 residues. Germline loops: CDR1 GTSNPN, CDR2 SVGIG (reference sequence). Trimming shortened V by 5 bases and J by 0 bases, and 11 bases separated the two germline ends. The CDR3 loop is CAWDRTYSGNTIYF. DNA of the CDR3: TGTGCCTGGGACAGGACCTACTCTGGAAACACCATATATTTT.

The V call is TRBV5-1, the J call TRBJ1-4, with 7 nucleotides matching TRBD1. The CDR3 contains 15 residues. V shed 1 base, J shed 8 bases, and the junction held 8 bases outside the gene matches. CDR1 and CDR2 (germline): SGHRS, YFSETQ. CDR3 DNA: TGCGCCAGCAGCTTGACAGGGGCAACGGAGGAAAAACTGTTTTTT. This gives the protein CASSLTGATEEKLFF. The entire variable domain, with the rest obtained from reference TRBV5-1 and TRBJ1-4, is as follows: KAGVTQTPRYLIKTRGQQVTLSCSPISGHRSVSWYQQTPGQGLQFLFEYFSETQRNKGNFPGRFSGRQFSNSRSEMNVSTLELGDSALYLCASSLTGATEEKLFFGSGTQLSVL.

The chain couples TRBV7-2 to TRBJ2-3, with D unclear. CDR1 and CDR2 from the germline V gene are SGHTA and FQGNSA. Trimming shortened V by 5 bases and J by 1 base, and 4 bases separated the two germline ends. The CDR3 length is 12 residues. CDR3 in amino acids: CASSHGTDTQYF. CDR3 nucleotides: TGTGCCAGCAGCCATGGCACAGATACGCAGTATTTT.

This rearrangement joins TRBV15 to TRBJ2-6; 10 bases are a match to TRBD2. The CDR3 sequence is 20 residues long. Germline V gives CDR1 LNHNV, CDR2 YYDKDF (reference sequence). Germline trimming cut 0 bases from V and 4 bases from J; bases unmatched to any gene: 12. This CDR3 is CATSRDLSLAGVTGANVLTF. The CDR3 DNA reads TGTGCCACCAGCAGAGATCTTTCGCTAGCGGGAGTGACGGGGGCCAACGTCCTGACTTTC.

The chain joins TRBV30 to TRBJ2-1, with D unclear. CDR1 is GTSNPN, CDR2 SVGIG, per germline (reference sequence). This CDR3 has 11 amino acids. V lost 2 bases and J 8 bases, leaving 7 bases between the germline ends. The CDR3 DNA follows: TGTGCCTGGAGTCTGGGCGATGAGCAGTTCTTC. It codes for CAWSLGDEQFF.

V and J are TRBV7-2 and TRBJ1-6; D is unclear. The germline V and J ends were trimmed by 1 base and 7 bases, with 11 bases remaining between them. CDR1 and CDR2 from the germline V gene are SGHTA and FQGNSA. The CDR3 contains 15 residues. The CDR3: CASSLEYRSNSPLHF. Here the CDR3 DNA reads TGTGCCAGCAGCTTAGAATACCGATCAAATTCACCCCTCCACTTT.

The chain employs TRBV12-2 and TRBJ1-1. TRBV12-2 is deemed a pseudogene. There are 12 residues in the CDR3. CDR3 in DNA: TGTGCAAGTCGCTTCCGGACCCAAAAAGCTTTCTTT. It codes for CASRFRTQKAFF.

The rearrangement links TRBV10-3 to TRBJ1-1; 10 positions match TRBD1. The length of the CDR3 is 15 residues. Germline V gene lookup returns CDR1 ENHRY and CDR2 SYGVKD. V shed 6 bases, J shed 2 bases, and the junction held 6 bases outside the gene matches. In DNA, the CDR3 is TGTGCCATCAGGTTGGGGGACAGGGGTAACACTGAAGCTTTCTTT. Encoded protein: CAIRLGDRGNTEAFF.

The genes are TRBV4-1 and TRBJ1-5, with 7 bases aligning to TRBD1. V shed 1 base and J 1 base; nucleotides not matched to a gene: 1. Germline V gene lookup returns CDR1 MGHRA and CDR2 YSYEKL. This CDR3 contains 15 residues. CDR3 in amino acids: CASSQVDRSNQPQHF. The CDR3 region has the DNA TGCGCCAGCAGCCAAGTGGACAGGAGCAATCAGCCCCAGCATTTT.